Shown below are 8 T cell receptor beta chains from a single sample sequenced in a study of shared clonotypes between healthy human individuals. Libraries were prepared by immunoSEQ multiplex PCR; TCRdb keeps only in-frame clonotypes and omits some of them. Of millions of clones listed, about 92% are singletons. Positive CCR7 selection of CD45RO-negative cells yielded the naive CD8 cells, and terminally differentiated effector memory CD45RA+ cells were excluded. Sequencing was done on a sample of naive CD8+ T cells from PBMCs. The receptors were sampled from a man between 18 and 35 years old in good health. Some clones in this sample may be carry-over from other donors' samples.

V is TRBV5-1 and J is TRBJ1-2; D unresolved. The CDR3 consists of 14 residues. Germline loops: CDR1 SGHRS, CDR2 YFSETQ. Trimming pared 2 bases from V and 8 bases from J, leaving 16 bases between. The CDR3 sequence is CASSFDDKARGYTF. The CDR3 DNA is TGCGCCAGCAGCTTTGATGACAAGGCTAGAGGCTACACCTTC.

The CDR3: CASNPMGGHEQFF. In DNA form, the CDR3 reads TGTGCCAGCAACCCCATGGGGGGGCATGAGCAGTTCTTC. This chain uses TRBV25-1 with TRBJ2-1; weak D call: TRBD2 (7 bases). Looked up from germline, CDR1 is MGHDK and CDR2 is SYGVNS. The germline V and J ends were trimmed by 7 bases and 8 bases, with 15 bases remaining between them. This CDR3 has 13 amino acids.

V usage is TRBV19 and J usage is TRBJ2-1; 12 bases match TRBD1. Germline V lookup: CDR1 LNHDA, CDR2 SQIVND (reference sequence). The CDR3 has 16 amino acids. After removal of 2 bases from V and 6 bases from J, the junction contained 5 bases not matched to a gene. CDR3 sequence: CASSIWDRGQGNEQFF. CDR3 sequence (DNA): TGTGCCAGTAGTATATGGGACAGGGGGCAAGGCAATGAGCAGTTCTTC.

Concerning this clone itself: Distinct nucleotide sequences in the sample also encode this CDR3. The rearrangement uses TRBV7-8 and TRBJ2-7; 9 nucleotides align to TRBD1. The CDR3 length is 14 residues. Germline V CDR1 and CDR2: SGHVS, FQNEAQ. With V trimmed by 4 bases and J by 2 bases, 3 bases remained unmatched. The CDR3 is CASSSDRGAYEQYF. CDR3 nucleotide sequence: TGTGCCAGCAGCTCGGACAGGGGCGCCTACGAGCAGTACTTC.

The V and J genes are TRBV7-3 and TRBJ2-7, with D possibly being TRBD1 or TRBD2 (5 bases each). The V gene's germline CDR1 is SGHTA and CDR2 FQGTGA. V was pared by 1 base and J by 7 bases, with 17 bases between. The CDR3 is 15 residues long. CDR3 DNA: TGTGCCAGCAGCTTAAATTCGCATAGGGACGAGGAGCAGTACTTC. Its translation: CASSLNSHRDEEQYF. Variable domain in full (rest from reference TRBV7-3 and TRBJ2-7): GAGVSQTPSNKVTEKGKYVELRCDPISGHTALYWYRQSLGQGPEFLIYFQGTGAADDSGLPNDRFFAVRPEGSVSTLKIQRTERGDSAVYLCASSLNSHRDEEQYFGPGTRLTVT.

In DNA form, the CDR3 reads TGTGCCAGCAGTTACGAGGGGGCCACCTACAATGAGCAGTTCTTC. Amino acids: CASSYEGATYNEQFF. The chain carries TRBV6-5 and TRBJ2-1; 7 bases match TRBD1. The germline V gene has CDR1 MNHEY and CDR2 SVGAGI. The V gene end was trimmed by 2 bases and the J gene end by 2 bases; junction bases not matched to a gene: 3. The CDR3 is made up of 15 amino acids.

This clone was picked up a small number of times. The same CDR3 is also encoded by other DNA sequences in this sample. The chain links TRBV7-9 to TRBJ1-1; D is undetermined. This CDR3 comprises 12 residues. Germline values: CDR1 SEHNR, CDR2 FQNEAQ (reference sequence). V lost 0 bases to trimming and J lost 5 bases, with 4 bases between them. CDR3 sequence reads: CASSLAVTEAFF. The DNA of the CDR3 is TGTGCCAGCAGCTTAGCAGTGACTGAAGCTTTCTTT. Full variable domain (rest looked up from reference TRBV7-9 and TRBJ1-1): DTGVSQNPRHKITKRGQNVTFRCDPISEHNRLYWYRQTLGQGPEFLTYFQNEAQLEKSRLLSDRFSAERPKGSFSTLEIQRTEQGDSAMYLCASSLAVTEAFFGQGTRLTVV.

This clone appeared a few times. The chain links TRBV6-1 to TRBJ1-1; D not resolved. Trimming took 6 bases from V and 5 from J, leaving 10 bases between them. Germline V gene data show CDR1 as MNHNS and CDR2 as SASEGT. The CDR3 length is 12 residues. The CDR3 protein is CASRYVGTEAFF. DNA of the CDR3: TGTGCCAGCAGATACGTCGGTACTGAAGCTTTCTTT.